The 18 T cell receptor beta chains listed next were all sequenced from one sample in a study of vaccination and CD4 T cells after COVID-19. These receptors lack a known antigen. Sequencing of the DNA from cultured CD4+ T cells was carried out with the Oncomine TCR Beta short-read assay. TCRdb re-called the PCR reads with MiXCR, one entry per CDR3 protein. The sample records approximately 21,000 distinct CDR3 sequences, roughly 47% being singletons. The treatment: roughly 10-day PBMC culture with coronavirus spike peptide pools or control peptides (ViraFEST assay). The sample here was CD4+ T cells from blood, cultured in vitro, taken before SARS-CoV-2 vaccination. These receptors were obtained from a human donor who had recovered from COVID-19.

The gene calls are TRBV12-3 or TRBV12-4 and TRBJ1-2; D is unresolved. Trimming took 0 bases from V and 8 from J, leaving 10 bases between them. CDR3 size: 13 residues. CDR3 DNA sequence: TGTGCCAGCAGTTTAGCCGGATTGGGCGGCTACACCTTC. Translated, it gives CASSLAGLGGYTF.

This clonotype was observed a few times. CDR3 amino acids: CASSPGGDGATQYF. The CDR3 bases are TGTGCCAGCAGCCCAGGAGGGGACGGGGCGACCCAGTACTTC. The V call is TRBV7-3, the J call TRBJ2-5; maybe TRBD2 (6 bases). The CDR3 covers 14 residues. Looked up from germline, CDR1 is SGHTA and CDR2 is FQGTGA. V lost 5 bases to trimming and J lost 7 bases, with 17 bases between them. Using reference TRBV7-3 and TRBJ2-5 for the parts outside the CDR3, the full variable domain is GAGVSQTPSNKVTEKGKYVELRCDPISGHTALYWYRQSLGQGPEFLIYFQGTGAADDSGLPNDRFFAVRPEGSVSTLKIQRTERGDSAVYLCASSPGGDGATQYFGPGTRLLVL.

This clonotype was counted between two and nine times. DNA of the CDR3: TGCAGTGCTAGAGAAGGGTGGTACGAGCAGTACTTC. Translation: CSAREGWYEQYF. The chain joins TRBV20-1 to TRBJ2-7; D unclear. CDR1 is DFQATT, CDR2 SNEGSKA, per germline (reference sequence). The CDR3 has 12 residues. Trimming shortened V by 0 bases and J by 4 bases, and 7 bases separated the two germline ends.

The rearrangement links TRBV6-4 to TRBJ1-5; tentative D call: TRBD1 (6 bases). CDR1 is MRHNA, CDR2 SNTAGT, per germline. The ends were cut back, 1 base at V and 8 bases at J, with 15 bases in the middle. The CDR3 length is 15 residues. CDR3 loop: CASSDFRDTLEPQHF. The CDR3 DNA is TGTGCCAGCAGTGACTTCCGGGACACACTTGAGCCCCAGCATTTT.

Points on this clonotype: The final CDR3 position lacks the conserved phenylalanine or tryptophan, pointing to a likely read error. The CDR3 region has the DNA TGTGCCAGCAGCGAGGGACAGGTCTATTCACCCCTCCACGTT. Protein: CASSEGQVYSPLHV. The V gene is TRBV7-9, the J gene TRBJ1-6, with 8 positions matching TRBD1. The CDR3 has 14 residues. The J segment lost 8 bases and the V segment lost 5 bases, leaving 5 bases of the junction unmatched. Germline V gives CDR1 SEHNR, CDR2 FQNEAQ (reference sequence).

This chain uses TRBV19 with TRBJ2-7, with 10 bases lining up with TRBD2. With V trimmed by 1 base and J by 2 bases, 5 bases remained unmatched. The CDR3 spans 16 residues. The germline gives CDR1 LNHDA, CDR2 SQIVND (reference sequence). Here the CDR3 reads CASSIATSGTTYEQYF. DNA for the CDR3: TGTGCCAGTAGTATAGCCACTAGCGGGACCACCTACGAGCAGTACTTC.

V gene TRBV28 combines with J gene TRBJ2-2, with 7 bases identical to TRBD1. Germline V gene lookup returns CDR1 MDHEN and CDR2 SYDVKM. V dropped 6 bases and J dropped 2; count of bases not matched to a gene: 9. The CDR3 has 16 residues. CDR3 nucleotides: TGTGCCAGCAGCCCGCTGGGGACAGTTAACACCGGGGAGCTGTTTTTT. Translated: CASSPLGTVNTGELFF.

The V gene is TRBV5-4, the J gene TRBJ2-7; D perhaps matches TRBD1 (5 bases). The CDR3 is 13 residues long. Trimming took off 4 bases at V and 0 bases at J, with 8 bases between the two ends. Germline CDR1 is SGHNT and CDR2 is YYREEE (reference sequence). The CDR3 is CASSLGHSYEQYF. DNA for the CDR3: TGTGCCAGCAGCCTAGGACACTCCTACGAGCAGTACTTC.

DNA for the CDR3: TGTGCCAGCAGTACTAGTTCCGGGACTAGCGCCTACGAGCAGTACTTC. It specifies CASSTSSGTSAYEQYF. The J gene is TRBJ2-7, the V gene TRBV6-1; 10 nucleotides match TRBD2. There are 16 residues in the CDR3. Germline V gives CDR1 MNHNS, CDR2 SASEGT. V lost 5 bases and J lost 2; bases outside the gene matches: 9.

This CDR3 reads CSARVVLAVQETQYF. CDR3 DNA sequence: TGCAGTGCTAGAGTCGTCCTAGCGGTACAAGAGACCCAGTACTTC. This chain joins TRBV20-1 and TRBJ2-5; 7 nucleotides match TRBD2. The ends lost 1 base at V and 2 bases at J; junction bases unmatched: 7. The germline V gene has CDR1 DFQATT and CDR2 SNEGSKA (reference sequence). The CDR3 consists of 15 residues.

This rearrangement joins TRBV19 to TRBJ1-5; D not certain. The CDR3 spans 16 residues. The V end was cut by 3 bases, the J end by 6 bases, with 18 bases between. Germline V lookup: CDR1 LNHDA, CDR2 SQIVND (reference sequence). In DNA, the CDR3 is TGTGCCAGTAGTATCCGACTACCCAGGACCCCTCAGCCCCAGCATTTT. This sequence encodes CASSIRLPRTPQPQHF. Drawing the rest from reference TRBV19 and TRBJ1-5, the complete variable domain is DGGITQSPKYLFRKEGQNVTLSCEQNLNHDAMYWYRQDPGQGLRLIYYSQIVNDFQKGDIAEGYSVSREKKESFPLTVTSAQKNPTAFYLCASSIRLPRTPQPQHFGDGTRLSIL.

The CDR3 nucleotides are TGTGCCAGCAGCCCCAGCCCCGGGGATTACAATGAGCAGTTCTTC. Protein: CASSPSPGDYNEQFF. The chain joins TRBV7-3 to TRBJ2-1; D is possibly TRBD2 (5 bases). CDR3 length: 15 amino acids. Germline values: CDR1 SGHTA, CDR2 FQGTGA. Trimming took 5 bases from V and 4 from J, leaving 15 bases between them.

The CDR3 bases are TGCAGTGCTGGACAGGGGGCTAACTATGGCTACACCTTC. Its translation is CSAGQGANYGYTF. This sequence joins TRBV20-1 and TRBJ1-2; 10 nucleotides line up with TRBD1. This CDR3 is 13 amino acids long. Trimming at V came to 5 bases and at J to 0 bases, leaving 0 bases not matched to a gene. Germline lookup yields CDR1 DFQATT and CDR2 SNEGSKA (reference sequence).

The chain couples TRBV7-3 to TRBJ1-1; possible D gene TRBD1, 6 bases. Trimming removed 2 bases at V and 5 bases at J, with 15 bases between. Germline V gene lookup returns CDR1 SGHTA and CDR2 FQGTGA. CDR3 length equals 15 residues. This chain's CDR3 is CASSLGGRGRTEAFF. Written as DNA, the CDR3 is TGTGCCAGCAGCTTAGGGGGCCGGGGGAGGACTGAAGCTTTCTTT.

This sequence joins TRBV6-5 and TRBJ1-1; TRBD1 matches at 7 bases. The CDR3 consists of 14 residues. Germline values: CDR1 MNHEY, CDR2 SVGAGI. Unmatched junction bases numbered 5, after V lost 4 bases and J lost 3 bases. The CDR3 reads CASSLEGADTEAFF. CDR3 nucleotide sequence: TGTGCCAGCAGTTTAGAGGGGGCTGACACTGAAGCTTTCTTT.

This clonotype was seen more than once but under ten times. The CDR3 sequence is CASSISPGTQPQHF. Here the CDR3 DNA reads TGTGCCAGTAGTATATCGCCCGGGACTCAGCCCCAGCATTTT. The rearrangement uses TRBV19 and TRBJ1-5; D is possibly TRBD1 (5 bases). CDR3 length: 14 amino acids. V dropped 2 bases and J dropped 6 bases, with 11 bases sitting between them. Per the germline V gene, CDR1 is LNHDA and CDR2 is SQIVND (reference sequence). Drawing the rest from reference TRBV19 and TRBJ1-5, the complete variable domain is DGGITQSPKYLFRKEGQNVTLSCEQNLNHDAMYWYRQDPGQGLRLIYYSQIVNDFQKGDIAEGYSVSREKKESFPLTVTSAQKNPTAFYLCASSISPGTQPQHFGDGTRLSIL.

CDR3 nucleotides: TGTGCCAGCAGTCGACAGGGGACCGAGCAGTACTTC. Translation gives CASSRQGTEQYF. This chain connects TRBV12-3 or TRBV12-4 to TRBJ2-7; 8 positions agree with TRBD1. This CDR3 has 12 amino acids. J was trimmed by 6 bases and V by 5 bases; bases with no gene match: 3.

This chain uses TRBV19 with TRBJ1-1; D is undetermined. V lost 3 bases and J lost 6, with 8 bases in between. The CDR3 is 12 amino acids. Looked up from germline, CDR1 is LNHDA and CDR2 is SQIVND (reference sequence). CDR3 sequence reads: CASSIAGSEAFF. The CDR3 DNA reads TGTGCCAGTAGTATTGCCGGGTCTGAAGCTTTCTTT.